The 10 T cell receptor beta chains given below trace back to one sample, sequenced in a study of T cell responses to AZD1222 COVID-19 vaccine. Profiling relied on immunoSEQ multiplex PCR, and the TCRdb table lists in-frame clones only, not all of them. The sample contains 160,000 or so clones, about 91% of which appear only once. Sequenced here: peripheral blood, sampled on day 0 of MenACWY control vaccination. The origin of the receptors is an adult in good health.

This clone occurred a few times. The CDR3 spells CATSDFPLQNGYTF. In DNA form, the CDR3 reads TGTGCCACCAGTGATTTTCCCCTACAAAATGGCTACACCTTC. V is TRBV24-1 and J is TRBJ1-2; no clear D. V lost 1 base and J 6 bases, leaving 11 bases between the germline ends. The CDR3 loop spans 14 amino acids. Germline V lookup: CDR1 KGHDR, CDR2 SFDVKD.

The chain has TRBV14 and TRBJ2-7; no reliable D call. This CDR3 spans 18 amino acids. CDR1 and CDR2 from the germline V gene are SGHDN and FVKESK. The V end lost 0 bases, the J end lost 3 bases, and 21 bases lay between the germline ends. The CDR3 DNA sequence: TGTGCCAGCAGCCAAGATTTGGGATTGAGCGCCGGTCTCTACGAGCAGTACTTC. Amino acid sequence: CASSQDLGLSAGLYEQYF.

This chain connects TRBV5-1 to TRBJ1-1; D remains unclear. Germline CDR1 is SGHRS and CDR2 is YFSETQ. V lost 0 bases and J 4 bases, leaving 13 bases between the germline ends. The CDR3 totals 15 residues. This chain's CDR3 is CASSLGGSPGTEAFF. The CDR3 DNA is TGCGCCAGCAGCTTGGGTGGCTCCCCGGGCACTGAAGCTTTCTTT.

The sample holds one count of this clone. V and J are TRBV14 and TRBJ2-1, with TRBD1 matching over 8 bases. The CDR3 covers 16 residues. Germline V gene sequence: CDR1 SGHDN, CDR2 FVKESK. J gave up 6 bases and V 2 bases, and 9 bases lay outside the gene matches. The CDR3 nucleotides are TGTGCCAGCAGCCAATACAGGGGGTTCGCACCCAATGAGCAGTTCTTC. Protein product: CASSQYRGFAPNEQFF.

V usage is TRBV7-6 and J usage is TRBJ1-6; 11 nucleotides line up with TRBD1. Looked up from germline, CDR1 is SGHVS and CDR2 is FNYEAQ. This CDR3 has 17 amino acids. The J segment lost 8 bases and the V segment lost 2 bases, leaving 8 bases of the junction unmatched. DNA for the CDR3: TGTGCCAGCAGCTTAAGGGGACAGGGGGAAATCGATTCACCCCTCCACTTT. This codes for CASSLRGQGEIDSPLHF.

This sequence joins TRBV9 and TRBJ1-1; D is uncertain. Germline values: CDR1 SGDLS, CDR2 YYNGEE. The CDR3 extends over 15 amino acids. V lost 2 bases and J lost 3, with 14 bases in between. The CDR3 reads CASSVEHLLDTEAFF. In nucleotides, the CDR3 is TGTGCCAGCAGCGTTGAACACCTACTTGACACTGAAGCTTTCTTT.

The rearrangement uses TRBV5-1 and TRBJ2-1; either TRBD1 or TRBD2 may supply D (5 bases each). The CDR3 consists of 14 residues. CDR1 and CDR2 (germline): SGHRS, YFSETQ. V lost 1 base, J lost 9 bases, and 14 bases lay in between. CDR3: CASSLTSVGGEQFF. Written as DNA, the CDR3 is TGCGCCAGCAGCTTGACCTCCGTTGGGGGTGAGCAGTTCTTC.

This rearrangement joins TRBV2 to TRBJ2-5; 8 bases fit TRBD1. CDR3 size: 13 residues. Germline CDR1 reads SNHLY; CDR2 reads FYNNEI. The ends lost 8 bases at V and 3 bases at J; junction bases unmatched: 5. The CDR3 spells CASEQGEKETQYF. The CDR3 DNA reads as TGTGCCAGCGAACAGGGGGAGAAAGAGACCCAGTACTTC.

The rearrangement links TRBV2 to TRBJ1-3; TRBD1 aligns across 12 bases. CDR3 size: 16 residues. V was pared by 7 bases and J by 3 bases, with 7 bases of the junction left unmatched. CDR1 is SNHLY, CDR2 FYNNEI, per germline. The CDR3 DNA reads as TGTGCCAGCATCGGGACAGGGGGCGCGATTGGAAACACCATATATTTT. Translating gives CASIGTGGAIGNTIYF.

Here the CDR3 reads CASSQGGGGTDTQYF. The CDR3 region has the DNA TGTGCCAGCAGCCAAGGGGGAGGCGGCACAGATACGCAGTATTTT. The chain recombines TRBV14 with TRBJ2-3; the D gene is possibly TRBD2 (6 bases). V dropped 1 base and J dropped 1 base, with 9 bases sitting between them. CDR1 is SGHDN and CDR2 is FVKESK in the germline V gene. This CDR3 has 15 residues.